The 9 T cell receptor beta chains below come from one sample, sequenced in a study of metastatic and nonmetastatic thyroid tumors. Prior to thyroid surgery, none of the patients had received any treatment. TCRdb re-called clones from the PCR reads using MiXCR. The sample lists 15,000 to 19,000 clones; roughly 4% were seen once. Sequencing was done on a sample of tumor tissue. These receptors were collected from a female donor with papillary thyroid cancer or a benign thyroid nodule (not recorded which). Some clones in this sample may be carry-over from other donors' samples.

This clone was detected a few times. V is TRBV11-2 and J is TRBJ2-1, with 15 bases fitting TRBD2. V was clipped by 10 bases and J by 8 bases; unmatched bases: 15. Germline CDR1 is SGHAT and CDR2 is FQNNGV. The CDR3 runs 17 residues. The CDR3 region has the DNA TGTGCCAACTCCCCCGGGACTAGCGGGAGGTGGGGGGATGAGCAGTTCTTC. Translated: CANSPGTSGRWGDEQFF.

V usage is TRBV12-3 or TRBV12-4 and J usage is TRBJ2-2; 8 nucleotides match TRBD1. The CDR3 contains 15 residues. Trimming removed 4 bases from V and 4 bases from J; junction bases left unmatched: 5. CDR3 residues: CASSYQTGGTGELFF. The CDR3 DNA is TGTGCCAGCAGTTACCAAACAGGGGGCACCGGGGAGCTGTTTTTT.

This clone was observed at least ten times. The CDR3 DNA sequence: TGTGCCAGCAGCCCCTTTCAGGGGTCTGAGCAGTTCTTC. The encoded protein is CASSPFQGSEQFF. The J gene is TRBJ2-1, the V gene TRBV6-4; TRBD1 is a possible D gene (6 bases). Germline lookup yields CDR1 MRHNA and CDR2 SNTAGT. The CDR3 spans 13 residues. Trimming shortened V by 6 bases and J by 9 bases, and 15 bases separated the two germline ends.

This clone showed up just a few times. The chain recombines TRBV11-2 with TRBJ2-7; TRBD2 matches 8 bases. Germline CDR1 is SGHAT and CDR2 is FQNNGV. The CDR3 sequence is 16 residues long. V trimming: 1 base; J trimming: 4 bases; junction bases outside the gene matches: 9. CDR3 residues: CASSLGDGGAEYEQYF. The CDR3 DNA is TGTGCCAGCAGCTTAGGAGACGGGGGGGCCGAATACGAGCAGTACTTC.

This clone qualifies as medium-sized. The J gene is TRBJ2-3, the V gene TRBV27; no definite D call. V was shortened by 5 bases and J by 0 bases, with 6 bases between the two germline ends. This CDR3 is built from 13 residues. Germline loops: CDR1 MNHEY, CDR2 SMNVEV (reference sequence). This CDR3 reads CASSLTSTDTQYF. In DNA, the CDR3 is TGTGCCAGCAGTCTTACAAGCACAGATACGCAGTATTTT.

This clone was counted between two and nine times. The genes are TRBV10-2 and TRBJ1-5; no clear D. This CDR3 comprises 14 residues. The germline V and J ends were trimmed by 0 bases and 3 bases, with 6 bases remaining between them. Germline assignment: CDR1 WSHSY and CDR2 SAAADI. DNA of the CDR3: TGCGCCAGCAGTGAGTCGGACGTCAATCAGCCCCAGCATTTT. Translated, it gives CASSESDVNQPQHF.

This clone was picked up a small number of times. V gene TRBV6-1 combines with J gene TRBJ1-1; D perhaps matches TRBD1 (5 bases). Germline V gene sequence: CDR1 MNHNS, CDR2 SASEGT. V shed 5 bases and J shed 3 bases, with 16 bases lying between them. The CDR3 totals 15 residues. Here the CDR3 reads CASSRPLQGYTEAFF. CDR3 in DNA: TGTGCCAGCAGTCGCCCTCTCCAGGGATACACTGAAGCTTTCTTT.

This chain links TRBV12-3 or TRBV12-4 with TRBJ2-2; D ambiguous. The CDR3 is 13 residues long. Trimming cost V 2 bases and J 4 bases, with 5 bases left between them. CDR3 nucleotides: TGTGCCAGCAGTTTACCCCCCACCGGGGAGCTGTTTTTT. This encodes CASSLPPTGELFF.

The chain has TRBV27 and TRBJ1-2; 7 bases map to TRBD1. Losses at the gene ends were 3 bases for V and 4 bases for J; bases not matched to a gene: 11. The CDR3 spans 16 residues. CDR1 and CDR2 from the germline V gene are MNHEY and SMNVEV (reference sequence). CDR3 nucleotides: TGTGCCAGCAGTTTGTTCACCCCCGGGACAGTCTATGGCTACACCTTC. Amino acid sequence: CASSLFTPGTVYGYTF.